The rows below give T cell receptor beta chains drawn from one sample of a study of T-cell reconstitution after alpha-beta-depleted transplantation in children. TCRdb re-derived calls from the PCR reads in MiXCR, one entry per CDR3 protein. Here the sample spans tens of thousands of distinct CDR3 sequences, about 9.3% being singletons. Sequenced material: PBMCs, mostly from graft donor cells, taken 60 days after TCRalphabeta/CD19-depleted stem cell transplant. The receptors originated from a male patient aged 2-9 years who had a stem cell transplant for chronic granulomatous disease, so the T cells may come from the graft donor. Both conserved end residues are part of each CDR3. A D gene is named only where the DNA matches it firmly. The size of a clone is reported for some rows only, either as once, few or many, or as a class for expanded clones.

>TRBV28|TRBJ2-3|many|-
CASNPKLEGLWRDTQYF
TGTGCCAGCAATCCCAAGCTCGAGGGTTTGTGGCGAGATACGCAGTATTTT
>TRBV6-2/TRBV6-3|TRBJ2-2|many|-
CAMRANTGELFF
TGTGCCATGAGGGCAAACACCGGGGAGCTGTTTTTT
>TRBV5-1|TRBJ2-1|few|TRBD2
CASSLAVVAGDEQFF
TGCGCCAGCAGCTTGGCCGTGGTAGCGGGAGATGAGCAGTTCTTC
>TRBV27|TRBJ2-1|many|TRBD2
CASSSHSSGSLFF
TGTGCCAGCAGTTCCCATTCTAGCGGGAGTCTGTTCTTC
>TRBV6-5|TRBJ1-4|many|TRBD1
CASSYPDRGRQEKLFF
TGTGCCAGCAGTTACCCTGACAGGGGGCGTCAAGAAAAACTGTTTTTT
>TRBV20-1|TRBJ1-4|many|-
CSATTALNEKLFF
TGCAGTGCTACGACAGCGCTTAATGAAAAACTGTTTTTT
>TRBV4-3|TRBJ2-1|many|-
CASSYGGKQFF
TGCGCCAGCAGTTACGGCGGGAAGCAGTTCTTC
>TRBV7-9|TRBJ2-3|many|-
CASSVGLTDTQYF
TGTGCCAGCAGCGTGGGGTTGACAGATACGCAGTATTTT
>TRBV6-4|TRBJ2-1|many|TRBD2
CASSALAGQGSHEQFF
TGTGCCAGCAGTGCCCTAGCGGGGCAGGGATCCCATGAGCAGTTCTTC
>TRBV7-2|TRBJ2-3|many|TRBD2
CASASGRRTDTQYF
TGTGCCAGCGCTAGCGGGAGGCGCACAGATACGCAGTATTTT
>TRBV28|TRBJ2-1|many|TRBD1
CASSRDSQDEQFF
TGTGCCAGCAGCCGGGACAGTCAAGATGAGCAGTTCTTC
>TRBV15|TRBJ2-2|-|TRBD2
CATSREGTSGGELFF
TGTGCCACCAGCAGAGAAGGGACTAGCGGTGGGGAGCTGTTTTTT
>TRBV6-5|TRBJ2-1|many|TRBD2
CASSSAGGPYNEQFF
TGTGCCAGCAGTTCTGCGGGAGGACCCTACAATGAGCAGTTCTTC
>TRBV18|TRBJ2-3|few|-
CASSLQGLGDTQYF
TGTGCCAGCTCACTCCAGGGGTTGGGAGATACGCAGTATTTT
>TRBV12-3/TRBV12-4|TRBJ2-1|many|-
CASSLTSFRLEQFF
TGTGCCAGCAGTTTAACCAGCTTTCGACTCGAGCAGTTCTTC
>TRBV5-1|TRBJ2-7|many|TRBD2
CASSLTAGVPEQYF
TGCGCCAGCAGCTTAACAGCGGGAGTCCCCGAGCAGTACTTC
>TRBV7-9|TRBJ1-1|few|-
CASSLRESLKPFF
TGTGCCAGCAGCCTCAGGGAGTCACTGAAGCCCTTCTTT
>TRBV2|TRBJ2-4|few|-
CASSEGGSAKNIQYF
TGTGCCAGCAGTGAAGGAGGGTCAGCCAAAAACATTCAGTACTTC
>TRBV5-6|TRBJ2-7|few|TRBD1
CASSWGDRTYEQYF
TGTGCCAGCAGCTGGGGGGACAGGACCTACGAGCAGTACTTC
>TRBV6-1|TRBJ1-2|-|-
CAVGVLRDYGYTF
TGTGCCGTGGGGGTCTTGAGGGACTATGGCTACACCTTC
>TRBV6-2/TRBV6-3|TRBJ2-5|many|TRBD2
CASSYLGLGQETQYF
TGTGCCAGCAGTTACCTAGGACTAGGACAAGAGACCCAGTACTTC
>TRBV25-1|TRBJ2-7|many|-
CASSDPYKEQYF
TGTGCCAGCAGTGATCCCTACAAGGAGCAGTACTTC
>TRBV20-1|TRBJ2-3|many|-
CSARPITSSITDTQYF
TGCAGTGCTAGACCGATTACGTCCTCCATCACAGATACGCAGTATTTT
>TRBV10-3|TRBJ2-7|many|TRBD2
CAIRTPTSGKPGHLAYEQYF
TGTGCCATCAGGACACCCACGAGCGGGAAACCGGGCCATCTCGCCTACGAGCAGTACTTC
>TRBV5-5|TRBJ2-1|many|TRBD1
CASSLVTGPTYNEQFF
TGTGCCAGCAGCTTGGTGACAGGGCCTACCTACAATGAGCAGTTCTTC
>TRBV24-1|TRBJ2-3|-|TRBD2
CATSDPAGLAGVIDTQYF
TGTGCCACCAGTGATCCCGCGGGACTAGCGGGAGTGATAGATACGCAGTATTTT
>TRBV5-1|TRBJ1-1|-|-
CASSLGSGASTEAFF
TGCGCCAGCAGCTTGGGGTCGGGGGCTAGTACTGAAGCTTTCTTT
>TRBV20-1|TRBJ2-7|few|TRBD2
CSAAQGLGRAGAYEQYF
TGCAGTGCTGCTCAGGGGCTGGGAAGAGCGGGAGCTTACGAGCAGTACTTC
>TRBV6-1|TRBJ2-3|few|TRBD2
CASSVGGGWADTQYF
TGTGCCAGCAGTGTGGGCGGGGGATGGGCAGATACGCAGTATTTT
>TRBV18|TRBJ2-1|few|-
CASTPGWGYNEQFF
TGTGCCAGCACCCCCGGCTGGGGGTACAATGAGCAGTTCTTC
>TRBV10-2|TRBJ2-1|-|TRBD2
CASSHPELAGPYNEQFF
TGCGCCAGCAGCCACCCAGAACTAGCGGGTCCCTACAATGAGCAGTTCTTC
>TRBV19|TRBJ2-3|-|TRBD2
CASSAHSGTSGSSDTQYF
TGTGCCAGTAGTGCTCACTCCGGGACTAGCGGGAGTTCGGATACGCAGTATTTT
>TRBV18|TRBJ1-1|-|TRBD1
CASSPPGQGNTEAFF
TGTGCCAGCTCACCACCGGGACAGGGGAACACTGAAGCTTTCTTT
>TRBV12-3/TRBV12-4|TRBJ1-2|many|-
CATSRADGYTF
TGTGCCACCTCAAGGGCCGATGGCTACACCTTC
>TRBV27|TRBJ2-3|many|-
CASSTHAADTQYF
TGTGCCAGCAGTACACATGCGGCAGATACGCAGTATTTT
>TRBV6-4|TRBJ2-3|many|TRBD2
CASSTSGSTDTQYF
TGTGCCAGCAGTACTAGCGGGAGCACAGATACGCAGTATTTT
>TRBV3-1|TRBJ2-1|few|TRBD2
CASSQVGGRSRNEQFF
TGTGCCAGCAGCCAAGTCGGCGGGAGGAGTCGGAATGAGCAGTTCTTC
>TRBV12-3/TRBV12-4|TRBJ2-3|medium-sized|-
CASSLVGSDTQYF
TGTGCCAGCAGTTTAGTGGGGTCAGATACGCAGTATTTT
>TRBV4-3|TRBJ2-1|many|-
CASSGGPNYNEQFF
TGCGCCAGCAGTGGCGGCCCCAACTACAATGAGCAGTTCTTC
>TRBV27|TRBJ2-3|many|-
CASSSGAAGDTQYF
TGTGCCAGCAGCTCAGGGGCCGCTGGGGATACGCAGTATTTT
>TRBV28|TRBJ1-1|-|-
CASSLVGFNTEAFF
TGTGCCAGCAGTTTAGTGGGGTTTAACACTGAAGCTTTCTTT
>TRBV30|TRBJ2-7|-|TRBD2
CAWNSIAGPYEQYF
TGTGCCTGGAACAGTATAGCGGGCCCCTACGAGCAGTACTTC
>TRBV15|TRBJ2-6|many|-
CATTHTETGANVLTF
TGTGCCACCACCCATACAGAAACCGGGGCCAACGTCCTGACTTTC
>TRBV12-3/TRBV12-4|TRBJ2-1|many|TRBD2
CASSLAGSYNEQFF
TGTGCCAGCAGTCTAGCGGGCTCCTACAATGAGCAGTTCTTC
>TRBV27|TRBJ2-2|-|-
CASSPQGGPNGELFF
TGTGCCAGCAGTCCCCAAGGAGGGCCTAACGGGGAGCTGTTTTTT
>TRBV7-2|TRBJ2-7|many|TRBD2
CASSLILGGSSYEQYF
TGTGCCAGCAGCTTAATACTTGGCGGGAGCTCCTACGAGCAGTACTTC